The 21 T cell receptor beta chains listed next were all sequenced from one sample in a study of blood T cell repertoires in COVID-19. Generated by immunoSEQ multiplex PCR, the TCRdb table keeps only in-frame clones and is missing some. The repertoire has 150,000 to 250,000 clones, 75% to 90% of them found once; the top ten carry approximately 2.1%. Sequencing input: PBMCs or T cells enriched from blood (not recorded which). Receptors originate from a woman in her thirties who had recovered from COVID-19.

The chain uses TRBV19 and TRBJ2-5; TRBD2 might be the D (6 bases). V was shortened by 6 bases and J by 2 bases, with 19 bases between the two germline ends. Germline CDR1 is LNHDA and CDR2 is SQIVND (reference sequence). This CDR3 is built from 16 residues. The CDR3 DNA follows: TGTGCCAGTAGAGGGACGGAGGGACCCCTACAAGAGACCCAGTACTTC. It translates to CASRGTEGPLQETQYF.

This chain links TRBV6-5 with TRBJ2-5, with D possibly being TRBD1 (5 bases). V gave up 2 bases and J gave up 1 base, with 11 bases separating them. The CDR3 covers 15 residues. Germline values: CDR1 MNHEY, CDR2 SVGAGI. CDR3 amino acids: CASSYPDSFQETQYF. The CDR3 DNA follows: TGTGCCAGCAGTTACCCCGACAGCTTCCAAGAGACCCAGTACTTC.

This chain uses TRBV2 with TRBJ2-2; 9 positions match TRBD2. Germline assignment: CDR1 SNHLY and CDR2 FYNNEI. Unmatched junction bases numbered 2, after V lost 4 bases and J lost 2 bases. The CDR3 runs to 15 residues. This CDR3 reads CASSGLAGNTGELFF. Written as DNA, the CDR3 is TGTGCCAGCAGTGGGCTAGCGGGAAACACCGGGGAGCTGTTTTTT.

The J gene is TRBJ1-2, the V gene TRBV2; 9 bases align to TRBD1. V lost 6 bases, J lost 1 base, and 9 bases stayed unmatched. The CDR3 extends over 16 amino acids. Germline V gene sequence: CDR1 SNHLY, CDR2 FYNNEI. CDR3 in amino acids: CASRRTGADYNYGYTF. The CDR3 coding sequence is TGTGCCAGCAGAAGGACAGGGGCCGACTATAACTATGGCTACACCTTC. The whole variable domain, remainder taken from reference TRBV2 and TRBJ1-2, is EPEVTQTPSHQVTQMGQEVILRCVPISNHLYFYWYRQILGQKVEFLVSFYNNEISEKSEIFDDQFSVERPDGSNFTLKIRSTKLEDSAMYFCASRRTGADYNYGYTFGSGTRLTVV.

The V call is TRBV6-5, the J call TRBJ2-5; D is possibly TRBD2 (7 bases). This CDR3 spans 13 amino acids. Trimming took 8 bases from V and 4 from J, leaving 14 bases between them. Looked up from germline, CDR1 is MNHEY and CDR2 is SVGAGI. The CDR3 protein is CASGAGEGETQYF. The CDR3 nucleotides read TGTGCCAGCGGCGCAGGGGAGGGAGAGACCCAGTACTTC.

This clone showed up just a few times. The chain recombines TRBV6-2 or TRBV6-3 with TRBJ1-5; D not certain. The CDR3 sequence is 15 residues long. Germline loops: CDR1 MNHEY, CDR2 SVGEGT. V dropped 4 bases and J dropped 6 bases, with 16 bases sitting between them. CDR3 in amino acids: CASSLARRGSQPQHF. CDR3 nucleotides: TGTGCCAGCAGTTTGGCCCGGCGGGGTAGTCAGCCCCAGCATTTT.

The V and J genes are TRBV7-2 and TRBJ2-7, with D maybe TRBD1 (6 bases). Germline V gene data show CDR1 as SGHTA and CDR2 as FQGNSA. The CDR3 is made up of 15 amino acids. The germline V and J ends were trimmed by 5 bases and 1 base, with 15 bases remaining between them. The CDR3 here is CASSHRAIQSYEQYF. Written as DNA, the CDR3 is TGTGCCAGCAGCCACAGGGCAATACAATCCTACGAGCAGTACTTC.

The rearrangement joins TRBV24-1 to TRBJ1-3, with D hard to call. V was clipped by 5 bases and J by 4 bases, with 14 bases between them. Germline-derived CDR1 and CDR2 are KGHDR and SFDVKD. CDR3 length: 15 amino acids. CDR3 sequence: CATSARHVAGNTIYF. The DNA of the CDR3 is TGTGCCACCAGTGCCCGTCACGTGGCAGGAAACACCATATATTTT.

V and J are TRBV5-4 and TRBJ2-1; D is unresolved. From germline, CDR1 is SGHNT and CDR2 YYREEE (reference sequence). The CDR3 runs 12 residues. Between the trimmed V and J ends, which lost 4 bases and 4 bases, there was a span of 6 bases. The CDR3 reads CASSHFYNEQFF. CDR3 coding DNA: TGTGCCAGCAGCCATTTTTACAATGAGCAGTTCTTC.

The count of this clone is one. The chain is built from TRBV5-1 and TRBJ2-1; 7 nucleotides line up with TRBD2. Trimming at V came to 10 bases and at J to 7 bases, leaving 14 bases not matched to a gene. Looked up from germline, CDR1 is SGHRS and CDR2 is YFSETQ. CDR3 length: 14 amino acids. This CDR3 reads CASWRERGDNEQFF. Here the CDR3 DNA reads TGCGCCTCCTGGAGGGAGCGGGGTGATAATGAGCAGTTCTTC.

This clone was observed once. The V call is TRBV11-3, the J call TRBJ1-1; D is undetermined. CDR1 SGHNT and CDR2 YENEEA come from the germline V gene. The CDR3 is 15 residues long. V shed 0 bases and J shed 1 base, with 9 bases lying between them. For the CDR3, the DNA is TGTGCCAGCAGCTTAGATATGGCAAGGAACACTGAAGCTTTCTTT. Its protein product is CASSLDMARNTEAFF.

The genes are TRBV6-4 and TRBJ2-1; 8 positions agree with TRBD2. V dropped 5 bases and J dropped 5; count of bases not matched to a gene: 8. The CDR3 extends over 15 amino acids. Germline V gene sequence: CDR1 MRHNA, CDR2 SNTAGT. The CDR3 DNA reads as TGTGCCAGCAGTCCCGGATCGGGAGGGAACAATGAGCAGTTCTTC. Residues: CASSPGSGGNNEQFF.

The V call is TRBV7-9, the J call TRBJ1-1; D is ambiguous. Germline CDR1 and CDR2: SEHNR and FQNEAQ (reference sequence). V lost 5 bases, J lost 0 bases, and 16 bases lay in between. CDR3 length: 16 residues. The DNA for the CDR3 is TGTGCCAGCAGCCGGAGTCGGGGATCGATGAACACTGAAGCTTTCTTT. Translating gives CASSRSRGSMNTEAFF. Full variable domain (rest looked up from reference TRBV7-9 and TRBJ1-1): DTGVSQNPRHKITKRGQNVTFRCDPISEHNRLYWYRQTLGQGPEFLTYFQNEAQLEKSRLLSDRFSAERPKGSFSTLEIQRTEQGDSAMYLCASSRSRGSMNTEAFFGQGTRLTVV.

This chain joins TRBV6-5 and TRBJ1-1, with D possibly TRBD1 on 5 matching bases. There are 14 residues in the CDR3. The V gene lost 2 bases and the J gene lost 5 bases, with 12 bases spanning the gap. Germline V gene lookup returns CDR1 MNHEY and CDR2 SVGAGI. The CDR3 here is CASSYDSRLTEAFF. CDR3 nucleotides: TGTGCCAGCAGTTACGACAGTAGACTTACTGAAGCTTTCTTT.

This chain joins TRBV7-9 and TRBJ1-2; 10 bases fit TRBD1. The CDR3 extends over 14 amino acids. CDR1 and CDR2 (germline): SEHNR, FQNEAQ (reference sequence). With V trimmed by 5 bases and J by 7 bases, 7 bases remained unmatched. The CDR3 DNA sequence: TGTGCCAGCAGCACCCCCGGGACAGGGGTTGGCTACACCTTC. Encoded protein: CASSTPGTGVGYTF.

The CDR3 region is CASRLAGQANSPLHF. Written as DNA, the CDR3 is TGTGCCAGCAGACTAGCGGGACAGGCCAATTCACCCCTCCACTTT. The chain combines TRBV7-6 with TRBJ1-6, with 8 bases identical to TRBD1. The J segment lost 7 bases and the V segment lost 6 bases, leaving 8 bases of the junction unmatched. Germline V gives CDR1 SGHVS, CDR2 FNYEAQ. The CDR3 covers 15 residues. The full variable domain, completed using reference TRBV7-6 and TRBJ1-6, is GAGVSQSPRYKVTKRGQDVALRCDPISGHVSLYWYRQALGQGPEFLTYFNYEAQQDKSGLPNDRFSAERPEGSISTLTIQRTEQRDSAMYRCASRLAGQANSPLHFGNGTRLTVT.

With respect to this clone: Other DNA sequences within the sample encode an identical CDR3. The rearrangement joins TRBV19 to TRBJ1-1, with D tentatively TRBD1 (5 bases). V was pared by 4 bases and J by 5 bases, with 11 bases between. Per the germline V gene, CDR1 is LNHDA and CDR2 is SQIVND (reference sequence). CDR3 size: 13 residues. The CDR3 nucleotides are TGTGCCAGTAGTACGCAGGGTGGGACTGAAGCTTTCTTT. This translates into CASSTQGGTEAFF.

V gene TRBV19 combines with J gene TRBJ1-2; 9 nucleotides agree with TRBD1. The ends lost 3 bases at V and 6 bases at J; junction bases unmatched: 5. Looked up from germline, CDR1 is LNHDA and CDR2 is SQIVND (reference sequence). CDR3 size: 14 residues. CDR3 in DNA: TGTGCCAGTAGTATGAGACAGGGGGAGAATGGCTACACCTTC. Translated: CASSMRQGENGYTF.

The chain employs TRBV7-9 and TRBJ2-5; 12 positions agree with TRBD2. CDR1 and CDR2 (germline): SEHNR, FQNEAQ (reference sequence). The trim removed 3 bases at V and 5 bases at J, leaving 4 bases unmatched. CDR3 size: 15 residues. CDR3 residues: CASSLTSGSGETQYF. The DNA of the CDR3 is TGTGCCAGCAGCTTGACTAGCGGGAGTGGGGAGACCCAGTACTTC.

The rearrangement uses TRBV30 and TRBJ1-2; TRBD1 matches at 8 bases. Losses at the gene ends were 5 bases for V and 5 bases for J; bases not matched to a gene: 7. Germline lookup yields CDR1 GTSNPN and CDR2 SVGIG (reference sequence). The CDR3 is made up of 13 amino acids. The CDR3 loop reads CAWYGQGPYGYTF. The CDR3 coding sequence is TGTGCCTGGTATGGACAGGGACCTTATGGCTACACCTTC.

This clone has just one count. This sequence joins TRBV5-1 and TRBJ2-5; D possibly corresponds to TRBD2 (6 bases). Trimming removed 0 bases at V and 7 bases at J, with 19 bases between. Germline V gives CDR1 SGHRS, CDR2 YFSETQ. This CDR3 is built from 16 residues. The CDR3 DNA is TGCGCCAGCAGCTTGGGACTAGTCCTTTCGGTTTCGACCCAGTACTTC. It yields the protein CASSLGLVLSVSTQYF.